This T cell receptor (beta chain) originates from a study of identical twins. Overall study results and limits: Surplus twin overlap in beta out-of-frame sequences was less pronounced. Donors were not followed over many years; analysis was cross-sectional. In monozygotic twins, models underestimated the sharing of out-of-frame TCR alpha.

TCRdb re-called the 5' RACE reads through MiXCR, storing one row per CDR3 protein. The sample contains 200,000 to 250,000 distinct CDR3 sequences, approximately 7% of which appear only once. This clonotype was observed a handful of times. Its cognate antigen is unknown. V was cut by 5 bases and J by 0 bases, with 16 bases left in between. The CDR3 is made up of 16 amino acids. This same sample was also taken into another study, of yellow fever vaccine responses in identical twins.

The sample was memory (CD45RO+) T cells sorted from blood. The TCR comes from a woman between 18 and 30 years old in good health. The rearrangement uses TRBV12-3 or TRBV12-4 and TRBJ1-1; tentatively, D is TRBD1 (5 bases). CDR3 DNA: TGTGCCAGCAGTCCTCCACCGGGACGGCTGAACACTGAAGCTTTCTTT. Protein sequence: CASSPPPGRLNTEAFF.